A single sample gave rise to the 17 T cell receptor beta chains below, sequenced in a study of blood T cells in healthy people across ages. Through a sample-barcoded 5' primer and a J-beta primer mix, a second PCR was run for roughly 6 to 12 cycles. TCRdb re-derived calls from the 5' RACE reads in MiXCR, one entry per CDR3 protein. This sample has 800,000 to 950,000 distinct CDR3 sequences, with 40% to 60% found just once. Sequencing was carried out using blood. These receptors were taken from a man aged 30 to 39 in good health.

The chain employs TRBV7-2 and TRBJ2-7; D possibly corresponds to TRBD2 (5 bases). The V gene lost 5 bases and the J gene lost 0 bases, with 11 bases spanning the gap. CDR3 length: 14 amino acids. Germline CDR1 SGHTA, CDR2 FQGNSA. CDR3 DNA: TGTGCCAGCAGCGGAGCGGCCATCTCCTACGAGCAGTACTTC. It yields the protein CASSGAAISYEQYF. The whole variable domain, filled in from reference TRBV7-2 and TRBJ2-7, reads GAGVSQSPSNKVTEKGKDVELRCDPISGHTALYWYRQSLGQGLEFLIYFQGNSAPDKSGLPSDRFSAERTGGSVSTLTIQRTQQEDSAVYLCASSGAAISYEQYFGPGTRLTVT.

The chain combines TRBV7-2 with TRBJ1-4; 10 bases fit TRBD1. After removal of 5 bases from V and 10 bases from J, the junction contained 13 bases not matched to a gene. In germline, CDR1 is SGHTA, CDR2 FQGNSA. This CDR3 is built from 16 residues. This chain's CDR3 is CASSTIAGTGVGKLFF. The CDR3 DNA sequence: TGTGCCAGCAGCACGATCGCCGGGACAGGGGTAGGAAAACTGTTTTTT. Using reference TRBV7-2 and TRBJ1-4 for the parts outside the CDR3, the full variable domain is GAGVSQSPSNKVTEKGKDVELRCDPISGHTALYWYRQSLGQGLEFLIYFQGNSAPDKSGLPSDRFSAERTGGSVSTLTIQRTQQEDSAVYLCASSTIAGTGVGKLFFGSGTQLSVL.

This chain connects TRBV7-3 to TRBJ2-5; D possibly matches TRBD1 or TRBD2 (5 bases each). V dropped 4 bases and J dropped 11 bases, with 20 bases sitting between them. CDR3 size: 14 residues. Germline lookup yields CDR1 SGHTA and CDR2 FQGTGA. The CDR3 DNA reads as TGTGCCAGCAGCTCACCGGGACCACCCAATGAGCAGTACTTC. Translation gives CASSSPGPPNEQYF.

The chain employs TRBV7-9 and TRBJ1-5; 11 bases match TRBD1. V lost 6 bases, J lost 9 bases, and 4 bases stayed unmatched. The CDR3 has 13 amino acids. Germline V lookup: CDR1 SEHNR, CDR2 FQNEAQ (reference sequence). CDR3 DNA sequence: TGTGCCAGCAGGGGACAGGGGGAGTCGCCCCAGCATTTT. Protein sequence: CASRGQGESPQHF. Full variable domain (missing parts from reference TRBV7-9 and TRBJ1-5): DTGVSQNPRHKITKRGQNVTFRCDPISEHNRLYWYRQTLGQGPEFLTYFQNEAQLEKSRLLSDRFSAERPKGSFSTLEIQRTEQGDSAMYLCASRGQGESPQHFGDGTRLSIL.

This sequence joins TRBV12-3 or TRBV12-4 and TRBJ2-3; 12 nucleotides align to TRBD2. The CDR3 covers 17 residues. Germline trimming cut 7 bases from V and 0 bases from J; bases unmatched to any gene: 8. Written as DNA, the CDR3 is TGTGCCAGCACCGTGACTAGCGGGGGCCCCAGCACAGATACGCAGTATTTT. This sequence encodes CASTVTSGGPSTDTQYF.

The rearrangement links TRBV20-1 to TRBJ1-3; D call uncertain. CDR1 and CDR2 from the germline V gene are DFQATT and SNEGSKA (reference sequence). The CDR3 totals 12 residues. The V end lost 1 base, the J end lost 2 bases, and 3 bases lay between the germline ends. DNA for the CDR3: TGCAGTGCTAGAGGGGCTGGAAACACCATATATTTT. Protein sequence: CSARGAGNTIYF.

V is TRBV29-1 and J is TRBJ2-2, with a weak D call TRBD2 (5 bases). This CDR3 has 13 residues. Trimming pared 3 bases from V and 2 bases from J, leaving 7 bases between. Germline V gives CDR1 SQVTM, CDR2 ANQGSEA. The CDR3 reads CSVDGDNTGELFF. CDR3 sequence (DNA): TGCAGCGTTGACGGGGATAACACCGGGGAGCTGTTTTTT.

The rearrangement joins TRBV5-1 to TRBJ1-4; tentative D call: TRBD1 (5 bases). Trimming cost V 9 bases and J 0 bases, with 18 bases left between them. CDR3 length: 16 amino acids. CDR1 is SGHRS and CDR2 is YFSETQ in the germline V gene. The CDR3 sequence is CANPQRRGTTNEKLFF. CDR3 DNA: TGCGCCAACCCTCAGCGAAGGGGCACAACTAATGAAAAACTGTTTTTT.

This clonotype was observed a few times. The chain joins TRBV5-1 to TRBJ1-5; D ambiguous. Trimming took off 4 bases at V and 0 bases at J, with 17 bases between the two ends. The CDR3 runs 17 residues. Germline assignment: CDR1 SGHRS and CDR2 YFSETQ. In DNA, the CDR3 is TGCGCCAGCAGCCCCAGAAGGATGGTTTATAGCAATCAGCCCCAGCATTTT. Its protein product is CASSPRRMVYSNQPQHF.

This clonotype has a single count. The chain employs TRBV20-1 and TRBJ2-5; 9 nucleotides line up with TRBD2. The germline V gene encodes CDR1 DFQATT and CDR2 SNEGSKA (reference sequence). CDR3 length: 14 amino acids. V shed 4 bases, J shed 13 bases, and the junction held 16 bases outside the gene matches. CDR3 coding DNA: TGCAGTGCTAAAGGCCCTAGCGGGGTAGGGGAGCGGTACTTC. Its translation: CSAKGPSGVGERYF.

The J gene is TRBJ2-3, the V gene TRBV9, with D possibly being TRBD2 (5 bases). The CDR3 extends over 18 amino acids. Germline V CDR1 and CDR2: SGDLS, YYNGEE. Trimming removed 0 bases from V and 4 bases from J, with 21 bases in between. This CDR3 reads CASSVATSRASRADTQYF. The DNA for the CDR3 is TGTGCCAGCAGCGTAGCTACGTCGCGGGCTAGCCGCGCAGATACGCAGTATTTT.

V usage is TRBV28 and J usage is TRBJ1-4; TRBD1 agrees at 8 bases. V lost 8 bases, J lost 8 bases, and 19 bases stayed unmatched. The CDR3 extends over 17 amino acids. CDR1 MDHEN and CDR2 SYDVKM come from the germline V gene. The CDR3 loop is CASGLAYGQGTGEKLFF. The CDR3 DNA reads as TGTGCCAGCGGACTAGCATATGGACAGGGTACAGGGGAAAAACTGTTTTTT.

The chain joins TRBV5-1 to TRBJ1-1, with 9 bases fitting TRBD1. The CDR3 consists of 15 residues. Per germline, CDR1 SGHRS and CDR2 YFSETQ. V lost 0 bases to trimming and J lost 4 bases; unmatched junction nucleotides: 4. CDR3 sequence reads: CASSLEQGAGTEAFF. The CDR3 nucleotides are TGCGCCAGCAGCTTGGAACAGGGGGCTGGCACTGAAGCTTTCTTT.

CDR3 DNA sequence: TGTGCCAGCAGCTTGACAGGGAGCAAAAACATTCAGTACTTC. This translates into CASSLTGSKNIQYF. This chain joins TRBV5-4 and TRBJ2-4, with D perhaps matching TRBD1 (6 bases). Trimming removed 1 base at V and 3 bases at J, with 8 bases between. CDR3 length: 14 residues. In germline, CDR1 is SGHNT, CDR2 YYREEE (reference sequence). Together with reference TRBV5-4 and TRBJ2-4, the CDR3 gives the full variable domain: ETGVTQSPTHLIKTRGQQVTLRCSSQSGHNTVSWYQQALGQGPQFIFQYYREEENGRGNFPPRFSGLQFPNYSSELNVNALELDDSALYLCASSLTGSKNIQYFGAGTRLSVL.

This clonotype was counted once. At one of its ends the junction is not consistent with the germline gene, which may arise from a read error. CDR3 DNA sequence: TGCGCCAGCTGCTTGCAGGGGGCCTCCTACAATGAGCAGTTCTTC. Protein sequence: CASCLQGASYNEQFF. The chain couples TRBV5-1 to TRBJ2-1; 8 bases map to TRBD1. Germline V lookup: CDR1 SGHRS, CDR2 YFSETQ. This CDR3 comprises 15 residues.

This clonotype has at least ten counts. The junction departs from germline at one end; a sequencing error may be responsible. The genes are TRBV5-1 and TRBJ2-1, with 7 nucleotides matching TRBD2. This CDR3 spans 15 amino acids. Germline V lookup: CDR1 SGHRS, CDR2 YFSETQ. CDR3 amino acids: CASSLAASSYNEQFF. The CDR3 DNA reads as TGTGCCAGCTCTCTAGCGGCGAGCTCCTACAATGAGCAGTTCTTC.

The chain joins TRBV27 to TRBJ2-5, with TRBD2 matching over 12 bases. Matching the DNA end better, TRBJ2-7 makes the J call doubtful. The CDR3 sequence is 15 residues long. Germline V lookup: CDR1 MNHEY, CDR2 SMNVEV (reference sequence). The chain's CDR3 is CASSLRTSGAYEQYF. The DNA of the CDR3 is TGTGCCAGCAGTCTTAGGACTAGCGGGGCTTACGAGCAGTACTTC.